This T cell receptor beta chain was recorded in a study of T cell repertoires in cytomegalovirus infection (dated by TCRdb to between 2018 and 2020). In the study overall: Because public TCR beta signatures pointed to carriage of CMV infection together with the matching HLA type, the HLA type of each donor mattered for the analysis. Study-wide conclusions, independent of this receptor: The ex vivo response was dominated by HLA-C-restricted CMV-specific TCR beta clonotypes, and the single most frequent clonotype in two of eight donors was supplied by these HLA-C-restricted clonotypes. In both this cohort and an independent roughly 350-donor cohort, the cumulative frequency of public TCR beta family members distinguished carriers of CMV infection plus the relevant HLA type.

The germline V gene supplies CDR1 SGHTA and CDR2 FQGNSA. Trimmed from V: 5 bases; trimmed from J: 4 bases; junction bases lacking a gene match: 4. Its CDR3 holds 14 amino acids, cysteine through phenylalanine. Just CDR3 DNA is preserved here, 42 bases in frame from base 1. The instrument given in TCRdb is Illumina HiSeq 1500. The raw public reads went through TCRdb reprocessing: fastp at Q25, MiXCR clone calling, in-frame beta chains kept. CDR3 protein duplicates are merged, each entry listing the most common genes and DNA. Within this sample are more than 200,000 distinct CDR3 sequences, with around 8.7% of them counted one time only. Of the sample, over 12% is held by the ten largest clones. This clonotype appeared many times. Its antigen remains unidentified. No base qualities exist here, and no much larger clone lies one base off it.

The receptor was derived from a human donor in good health (CMV status not recorded). Some clones in this sample may be carry-over from other donors' samples. This chain joins TRBV7-2 to TRBJ1-3, with 8 central nucleotides matching TRBD1. The material sequenced was PBMCs. The CDR3 loop reads CASSTGQGGNTIYF. The DNA reads as follows: TGTGCCAGCAGCACTGGACAGGGAGGAAACACCATATATTTT.